This TCR beta chain was sequenced during a study of T cell responses to AZD1222 COVID-19 vaccine. Second-dose schedules of about 4 or about 12 weeks were combined. Sequencing was performed with immunoSEQ multiplex PCR; in TCRdb, only in-frame clones are kept and a portion is missing. The sample yields about 120,000 clones, approximately 94% seen once. In regard to this clone: Antigen: not known.

Study results and limitations: Possibly, clonal diversity was underestimated; donors were largely white British and included more females.

The CDR3 loop spans 14 amino acids. Trimming shortened V by 1 base and J by 5 bases, and 10 bases separated the two germline ends. Germline CDR1 is SGHAT and CDR2 is FQNNGV. Material: peripheral blood, obtained 28 days after the second AZD1222 dose. The genes are TRBV11-2 and TRBJ2-3; D gene ambiguous. This TCR was sampled from an adult who received the AZD1222 COVID-19 vaccine. Here the CDR3 reads CASSLGILEDTQYF. Here the CDR3 DNA reads TGTGCCAGCAGCTTAGGAATTCTCGAAGATACGCAGTATTTT.